This is a list of T cell receptor beta chains from one sample in a study of Ad26.COV2.S vaccination and SARS-CoV-2 variants. The assay was immunoSEQ multiplex PCR, and TCRdb's table has in-frame clones only and misses some. The table shows 350,000 to 500,000 clones, with roughly 89% occurring only once. The sequencing used peripheral blood, collected in a trial of Ad26.COV2.S vaccine versus placebo. The origin of the receptors is a person between 18 and 59 years old who received the Ad26.COV2.S COVID-19 vaccine or a placebo. Both conserved end residues are part of each CDR3. Fields, in order: V gene, D gene, clone size, J gene, CDR3 DNA, CDR3 protein. A D gene is named only where the DNA matches it firmly. Clone size is not always given. Where it is, it says once, few, many or a class for expanded clones.

V: TRBV10-3; D: NA; size: once; J: TRBJ2-3; DNA: TGTGCCATCAGTCGAGAGAACTCGGGCAGGGGCTCAGATACGCAGTATTTT; CDR3: CAISRENSGRGSDTQYF
V: TRBV12-2; D: NA; size: NA; J: TRBJ1-2; DNA: TGTGCAAGTCGCCTGATGACGCCTCATGGTGGCTACACCTTC; CDR3: CASRLMTPHGGYTF
V: TRBV20-1; D: TRBD1; size: NA; J: TRBJ1-4; DNA: TGCAGTGCTAGTACAGGGGTTGGAGAAAAACTGTTTTTT; CDR3: CSASTGVGEKLFF
V: TRBV15; D: NA; size: NA; J: TRBJ2-4; DNA: TGTGCCACCAGCGCCAGCAGCAGAAAGCTAGCCAAAAACATTCAGTACTTC; CDR3: CATSASSRKLAKNIQYF
V: TRBV12-3/TRBV12-4; D: NA; size: NA; J: TRBJ1-1; DNA: TGTGCCAGCAGTAGGTCGAACACTGAAGCTTTCTTT; CDR3: CASSRSNTEAFF
V: TRBV9; D: NA; size: once; J: TRBJ2-3; DNA: TGTGCCAGCAGCGCCCGGAGGGACGCAGATACGCAGTATTTT; CDR3: CASSARRDADTQYF
V: TRBV4-2; D: NA; size: NA; J: TRBJ2-7; DNA: TGTGCCAGCAGCCAAGGGTCGGGACACCGATACGAGCAGTACTTC; CDR3: CASSQGSGHRYEQYF
V: TRBV6-5; D: NA; size: few; J: TRBJ1-6; DNA: TGTGCCAGCCAAATTTTTCCCAGTAATTCACCCCTCCACTTT; CDR3: CASQIFPSNSPLHF
V: TRBV4-1; D: TRBD1; size: NA; J: TRBJ1-2; DNA: TGCGCCAGCAGCCAAGTTCTAGGGACAGGGCGTAAGGGTGGCTACACCTTC; CDR3: CASSQVLGTGRKGGYTF
V: TRBV6-2/TRBV6-3; D: NA; size: NA; J: TRBJ2-7; DNA: TGTGCCAGCAGTCCGACAAGCTACGAGCAGTACTTC; CDR3: CASSPTSYEQYF
V: TRBV28; D: NA; size: few; J: TRBJ1-2; DNA: TGTGCCAGCAGTTCCCCCGGGTTTGACGGGAACTATGGCTACACCTTC; CDR3: CASSSPGFDGNYGYTF
V: TRBV6-5; D: NA; size: NA; J: TRBJ2-1; DNA: TGTGCCAGCAGTTCGGACGGGCGCCAGGGGAATGAGCAGTTCTTC; CDR3: CASSSDGRQGNEQFF
V: TRBV11-3; D: TRBD1; size: NA; J: TRBJ1-6; DNA: TGTGCCAGCAGCTTAGGTCCAGGGGGCGATTCACCCCTCCACTTT; CDR3: CASSLGPGGDSPLHF
V: TRBV4-3; D: NA; size: NA; J: TRBJ1-1; DNA: TGCGCCAGCAGCCAAGACCTTATGAACACTGAAGCTTTCTTT; CDR3: CASSQDLMNTEAFF
V: TRBV30; D: NA; size: NA; J: TRBJ2-5; DNA: TGTGCCTGGAGTGTAGGACCCCGCCAGACCCAGTACTTC; CDR3: CAWSVGPRQTQYF
V: TRBV10-3; D: TRBD1; size: NA; J: TRBJ1-2; DNA: TGTGCCATCAGTGAGAATCCGGGACAGCCGAACTATGGCTACACCTTC; CDR3: CAISENPGQPNYGYTF
V: TRBV15; D: NA; size: NA; J: TRBJ2-7; DNA: TGTGCCACCAGCAGCCCCCCGGGAGCCTCCTACGAGCAGTACTTC; CDR3: CATSSPPGASYEQYF
V: TRBV19; D: NA; size: NA; J: TRBJ1-5; DNA: TGTGCCAGTAGTATAGGTACCGGGTCACCCCAGCATTTT; CDR3: CASSIGTGSPQHF